This T cell receptor beta chain is drawn from a study of blood T cell repertoires in COVID-19. Study background: The cDNA or gDNA used as material had been derived from T cells, B-cell-depleted T cells, or PBMCs.

In germline, CDR1 is LGHNA, CDR2 YNFKEQ. V trimming: 4 bases; J trimming: 5 bases; junction bases outside the gene matches: 13. The CDR3 extends over 17 amino acids. The table came from immunoSEQ multiplex PCR; TCRdb's copy has only in-frame clones and leaves some out. Among fewer than 250,000 clones listed, just under 90% were seen once. This sequence originates from a man younger than 40 with COVID-19, enrolled during active disease. The chain uses TRBV4-2 and TRBJ2-5, with 10 bases matching TRBD1. The specimen was peripheral blood. The CDR3: CASSRSSGTGDMETQYF. The CDR3 DNA reads as TGTGCCAGCAGCCGATCCTCCGGGACAGGGGATATGGAGACCCAGTACTTC.